The 25 T cell receptor beta chains reported below all come from one sample, sequenced in a study of human T cells and chemical hapten exposure (dated by TCRdb to the early 2020s). According to the study, the label for this sample's time point signals: healthy volunteer bleed at 6 weeks. Unfractionated whole blood was collected in Tempus Blood RNA tubes, and total RNA was extracted from that blood. Receptor amplification or capture employed RACE. The instrument was a NextSeq 500. TCRdb passed the public sequencing reads through fastp at Q25 and MiXCR, retaining productive beta sequences. All rows with the same CDR3 protein become a single entry with the most common DNA and genes. The sample table records 35,000 to 50,000 distinct CDR3 sequences; 3% to 4% of these occur just once. The top ten constitute 5% to 7% of the sample. Input material: whole blood. Receptors originate from a human donor in good health. Some clones in this sample may be carry-over from other donors' samples.

There are many counts of this clonotype. The V gene is TRBV7-9, the J gene TRBJ2-1; the D gene is possibly TRBD2 (5 bases). This CDR3 spans 15 amino acids. The V gene lost 5 bases and the J gene lost 2 bases, with 13 bases spanning the gap. In germline, CDR1 is SEHNR, CDR2 FQNEAQ (reference sequence). In nucleotides, the CDR3 is TGTGCCAGCAGCCCCCGGGCACTAGCCTACAATGAGCAGTTCTTC. Its translation is CASSPRALAYNEQFF.

This clonotype turned up a few times. V gene TRBV29-1 combines with J gene TRBJ2-4; D is undetermined. This CDR3 has 14 amino acids. V was trimmed by 4 bases and J by 0 bases, leaving 10 bases between them. The germline V gene encodes CDR1 SQVTM and CDR2 ANQGSEA. DNA of the CDR3: TGCAGCGTTGTTGCGGATCTAGCCAAAAACATTCAGTACTTC. Translated, it gives CSVVADLAKNIQYF.

This clonotype was counted many times. This chain uses TRBV5-5 with TRBJ2-7, with TRBD1 matching over 7 bases. The trim removed 6 bases at V and 2 bases at J, leaving 8 bases unmatched. This CDR3 spans 14 amino acids. The germline V gene has CDR1 SGHKS and CDR2 YYEKEE (reference sequence). The CDR3 loop is CASIRTGAAYEQYF. The CDR3 region has the DNA TGTGCCAGCATCCGAACAGGGGCCGCCTACGAGCAGTACTTC.

This clonotype was seen more than once but under ten times. The chain joins TRBV21-1 to TRBJ1-5; the table's D call TRBD1 went unverified against the DNA. TRBV21-1 is a pseudogene locus. The CDR3 totals 15 residues. This chain's CDR3 is CASFVGGYSNQPQHF. The DNA of the CDR3 is TGTGCCAGCTTCGTAGGGGGGTACAGCAATCAGCCCCAGCATTTT.

There are many counts of this clonotype. This sequence joins TRBV2 and TRBJ2-1, with 13 positions matching TRBD2. Germline-derived CDR1 and CDR2 are SNHLY and FYNNEI. V was pared by 5 bases and J by 9 bases, with 10 bases of the junction left unmatched. The CDR3 is 16 amino acids. The CDR3 region has the DNA TGTGCCAGCAGTCCACTAGCGGGAGGGCCTTTGGGTGAGCAGTTCTTC. Translating gives CASSPLAGGPLGEQFF.

This clonotype appeared many times. This sequence joins TRBV30 and TRBJ2-3; 8 bases are shared with TRBD1. The CDR3 runs to 14 residues. Germline V lookup: CDR1 GTSNPN, CDR2 SVGIG (reference sequence). With V trimmed by 1 base and J by 7 bases, 7 bases remained unmatched. The CDR3, as DNA: TGTGCCTGGAGTGCCGGACAGGGAAGAAATACGCAGTATTTT. Its protein is CAWSAGQGRNTQYF.

This clonotype was seen repeatedly, ten times or more. The chain's CDR3 is CSARDQGRDNQPQHF. Written as DNA, the CDR3 is TGCAGTGCTAGAGATCAGGGGCGGGACAATCAGCCCCAGCATTTT. The chain carries TRBV20-1 and TRBJ1-5; the D gene is possibly TRBD1 (6 bases). The V gene's germline CDR1 is DFQATT and CDR2 SNEGSKA (reference sequence). CDR3 size: 15 residues. V lost 0 bases and J lost 3, with 12 bases in between.

This clonotype has ten or more counts. V usage is TRBV12-3 or TRBV12-4 and J usage is TRBJ2-1; 8 positions match TRBD2. There are 18 residues in the CDR3. The ends lost 2 bases at V and 1 base at J; junction bases unmatched: 10. The CDR3 is CASSLFPNREGSYNEQFF. In nucleotides, the CDR3 is TGTGCCAGCAGTTTATTTCCGAACCGGGAGGGGTCCTACAATGAGCAGTTCTTC.

This clonotype has at least ten counts. J is TRBJ2-1 and V is TRBV23-1; D is possibly TRBD1 (7 bases). TRBV23-1 is known as an ORF, though its function is uncertain. V was cut by 10 bases and J by 7 bases, with 20 bases left in between. The CDR3 spans 14 residues. The CDR3 nucleotides are TGCGCCAAAGGGGAGGACAGGACTGGGAATGAGCAGTTCTTC. This translates into CAKGEDRTGNEQFF.

This clonotype has a count of ten or more. The gene calls are TRBV6-1 and TRBJ1-2, with D possibly TRBD1 on 6 matching bases. Looked up from germline, CDR1 is MNHNS and CDR2 is SASEGT. Between the trimmed V and J ends, which lost 3 bases and 6 bases, there was a span of 11 bases. This CDR3 comprises 13 residues. The CDR3 DNA reads TGTGCCAGCAGTGACGGGACATGGGATGGCTACACCTTC. Translation gives CASSDGTWDGYTF.

This clonotype was counted many times. CDR3 sequence (DNA): TGTGCCAGCATCCAAGGGGGGCCTCAGCGTGAACTGTTTTTT. Protein sequence: CASIQGGPQRELFF. The chain links TRBV6-6 to TRBJ1-4, with D perhaps matching TRBD1 (6 bases). V dropped 7 bases and J dropped 12 bases, with 21 bases sitting between them. This CDR3 contains 14 residues. Germline assignment: CDR1 MNHNY and CDR2 SVGAGI (reference sequence).

This clonotype occurred many times. This chain uses TRBV28 with TRBJ1-1, with TRBD1 matching over 9 bases. Unmatched junction bases numbered 12, after V lost 6 bases and J lost 7 bases. This CDR3 has 15 residues. Looked up from germline, CDR1 is MDHEN and CDR2 is SYDVKM. The CDR3 loop is CASRDTGTGSGEAFF. DNA of the CDR3: TGTGCCAGCAGGGATACCGGGACAGGGAGCGGTGAAGCTTTCTTT.

J is TRBJ1-2 and V is TRBV27; D not certain. The CDR3 consists of 13 residues. V dropped 3 bases and J dropped 2 bases, with 7 bases sitting between them. CDR1 is MNHEY, CDR2 SMNVEV, per germline (reference sequence). CDR3 amino acids: CASSFEHNYGYTF. CDR3 DNA sequence: TGTGCCAGCAGTTTCGAACACAACTATGGCTACACCTTC.

This clonotype was observed at least ten times. J is TRBJ2-3 and V is TRBV7-2, with TRBD2 matching over 14 bases. This CDR3 has 19 amino acids. The trim removed 7 bases at V and 1 base at J, leaving 13 bases unmatched. CDR1 is SGHTA, CDR2 FQGNSA, per germline. The CDR3 loop is CASTWGLGLAGARTDTQYF. CDR3 nucleotide sequence: TGTGCCAGCACTTGGGGGCTGGGACTAGCGGGGGCCCGCACAGATACGCAGTATTTT.

This clonotype showed up many times. The chain recombines TRBV12-3 or TRBV12-4 with TRBJ2-7; D is perhaps TRBD1 (6 bases). The CDR3 spans 15 residues. V was shortened by 0 bases and J by 3 bases, with 12 bases between the two germline ends. CDR3: CASSLADSNYYEQYF. The CDR3 region has the DNA TGTGCCAGCAGTTTAGCGGACAGCAATTACTACGAGCAGTACTTC.

This clonotype appeared many times. Written as DNA, the CDR3 is TGTGCCAGCAGTCCCGTGAGGGGGCCCGGCTACACCTTC. The encoded protein is CASSPVRGPGYTF. The chain combines TRBV6-2 or TRBV6-3 with TRBJ1-2, with 7 bases matching TRBD1. CDR3 length equals 13 residues. Looked up from germline, CDR1 is MNHEY and CDR2 is SVGEGT. The V and J ends lost 5 bases and 8 bases, in that order; junction bases with no gene match: 8.

This clonotype has a count of ten or more. The chain links TRBV28 to TRBJ2-4; no clear D. Trimming removed 1 base from V and 0 bases from J, with 19 bases in between. This CDR3 spans 19 amino acids. The germline CDR1 and CDR2 sequences are MDHEN and SYDVKM. The CDR3 is CASSLFPRRNTTAKNIQYF. CDR3 DNA: TGTGCCAGCAGTTTATTCCCCCGACGGAACACTACAGCCAAAAACATTCAGTACTTC.

This clonotype was picked up a small number of times. V usage is TRBV6-6 and J usage is TRBJ1-2, with a possible D match to TRBD1 (5 bases). This CDR3 has 14 amino acids. Trimming took off 7 bases at V and 3 bases at J, with 15 bases between the two ends. Germline assignment: CDR1 MNHNY and CDR2 SVGAGI (reference sequence). CDR3 nucleotide sequence: TGTGCCAGCAAACTACAGGACCAATACTATGGCTACACCTTC. Translation gives CASKLQDQYYGYTF.

Ten or more counts support this clonotype. The J gene is TRBJ1-5, the V gene TRBV20-1; D is unresolved. CDR1 and CDR2 (germline): DFQATT, SNEGSKA (reference sequence). The CDR3 runs 10 residues. The CDR3 DNA is TGCTATCACCCCCATCAGCCCCAGCATTTT. Amino acid sequence: CYHPHQPQHF.

CDR3 loop: CASSFGWGQARNTEAFF. CDR3 coding DNA: TGTGCCAGCAGCTTTGGTTGGGGGCAGGCCAGGAACACTGAAGCTTTCTTT. The rearrangement links TRBV5-8 to TRBJ1-1, with D tentatively TRBD1 (6 bases). The CDR3 is made up of 17 amino acids. The germline gives CDR1 SGHTS, CDR2 YDEGEE. Trimming removed 2 bases at V and 1 base at J, with 18 bases between.

This clonotype was observed once. One end of the junction varies from germline; a read error may be responsible. This chain links TRBV7-9 with TRBJ1-2; TRBD1 matches 8 bases. This CDR3 has 14 residues. Germline lookup yields CDR1 SEHNR and CDR2 FQNEAQ (reference sequence). As DNA, the CDR3 is TGTGTCAGCAGCCCCGGACAGGGATGGTATGGCTACACCTTC. Amino acid sequence: CVSSPGQGWYGYTF. Full variable domain (outside the CDR3, taken from reference TRBV7-9 and TRBJ1-2): DTGVSQNPRHKITKRGQNVTFRCDPISEHNRLYWYRQTLGQGPEFLTYFQNEAQLEKSRLLSDRFSAERPKGSFSTLEIQRTEQGDSAMYLCVSSPGQGWYGYTFGSGTRLTVV.

CDR3 bases: TGTGCCAGCAGTCCCTATGCGGGAGGGCCTCCCAATGAGCAGTTCTTC. Residues: CASSPYAGGPPNEQFF. The chain carries TRBV6-2 or TRBV6-3 and TRBJ2-1, with TRBD2 matching over 9 bases. The CDR3 has 16 amino acids. CDR1 MNHEY and CDR2 SVGEGT come from the germline V gene. V lost 5 bases and J lost 6; bases outside the gene matches: 11.

The sample holds a few counts of this clonotype. The rearrangement uses TRBV3-1 and TRBJ1-1; D gene uncertain. The CDR3 has 15 amino acids. V lost 2 bases to trimming and J lost 3 bases, with 13 bases between them. Germline lookup yields CDR1 LGHDT and CDR2 YNNKEL (reference sequence). CDR3 loop: CASSQLIGVDTEAFF. In nucleotides, the CDR3 is TGTGCCAGCAGCCAATTGATCGGCGTTGACACTGAAGCTTTCTTT.

In this sample, this clonotype turned up a few times. The V call is TRBV5-1, the J call TRBJ2-3; the D is unclear. Germline CDR1 reads SGHRS; CDR2 reads YFSETQ. CDR3 size: 13 residues. The V gene lost 4 bases and the J gene lost 7 bases, with 13 bases spanning the gap. The CDR3 DNA reads TGCGCCAGCAGCCTGGAGCCGGACCATACGCAGTATTTT. Protein product: CASSLEPDHTQYF. Filled out from reference TRBV5-1 and TRBJ2-3, the complete variable domain reads KAGVTQTPRYLIKTRGQQVTLSCSPISGHRSVSWYQQTPGQGLQFLFEYFSETQRNKGNFPGRFSGRQFSNSRSEMNVSTLELGDSALYLCASSLEPDHTQYFGPGTRLTVL.

At least ten counts were recorded for this clonotype. The rearrangement joins TRBV20-1 to TRBJ2-1, with TRBD2 as a possible D gene (6 bases). This CDR3 is built from 14 residues. Trimming left V 7 bases short and J 1 base short, with 14 bases between. From germline, CDR1 is DFQATT and CDR2 SNEGSKA (reference sequence). CDR3 sequence (DNA): TGCAGTGGCCAGTCGGGAGCATCCTACAATGAGCAGTTCTTC. Amino acid sequence: CSGQSGASYNEQFF.